Detailed here is one T cell receptor beta chain. The record originates from a study of shared clonotypes between healthy human individuals. Each subset's genomic DNA was shared equally among a number of immunoSEQ plates. Clones were sequenced by immunoSEQ multiplex PCR, and TCRdb holds only the in-frame ones, with some missing. Among some 1.4 million clones listed, roughly 95% were seen once. Negatively enriched CD4+ T cells were divided by CD45RA into naive and memory. The CDR3 totals 16 residues. Germline CDR1 is MGHDK and CDR2 is SYGVNS. V lost 1 base to trimming and J lost 5 bases, with 17 bases between them.

The rearrangement uses TRBV25-1 and TRBJ2-5, with D perhaps matching TRBD1 (6 bases). The material sequenced was naive CD4+ T cells sorted from blood. Subset noted: CD45RA+ positively selected. The TCR was taken from a man under 40 in good health. The CDR3 DNA sequence: TGTGCCAGCAGTGAATCTACAGGGATAGTGGGGGAGACCCAGTACTTC. Residues: CASSESTGIVGETQYF.